One and the same sample provided the 24 T cell receptor beta chains below, sequenced in a study of blood T cells in healthy people across ages. Primers used in a second PCR of about 7 to 12 cycles were a sample-barcoded 5' primer and a J-beta primer mix. TCRdb reanalysed the 5' RACE reads using MiXCR and keeps one entry per CDR3 protein. The repertoire includes approximately 790,000 distinct CDR3 sequences, about 62% of them detected once, and roughly 26% sits in the top ten. The source material was blood. These receptors were obtained from a man younger than 40 in good health.

The CDR3 bases are TGCAGTGGGGGGACAGGGTCAACCTACGAGCAGTACTTC. Protein: CSGGTGSTYEQYF. This chain connects TRBV20-1 to TRBJ2-7; 9 nucleotides line up with TRBD1. V gave up 7 bases and J gave up 2 bases; unmatched junction bases: 6. Germline V gene data show CDR1 as DFQATT and CDR2 as SNEGSKA (reference sequence). The CDR3 contains 13 residues.

The sample holds a few counts of this clonotype. In nucleotides, the CDR3 is TGCGCCAGCAGCCAGGTAACAGGACCAGATACGCAGTATTTT. It is translated as CASSQVTGPDTQYF. The chain is built from TRBV4-3 and TRBJ2-3; perhaps TRBD1 as D (5 bases). This CDR3 has 14 amino acids. The germline V and J ends were trimmed by 3 bases and 4 bases, with 11 bases remaining between them. Germline CDR1 is LGHNA and CDR2 is YSLEER.

This chain connects TRBV6-5 to TRBJ2-5; 9 bases map to TRBD1. The DNA end is a closer match to TRBJ2-7, so the J assignment may be wrong. The CDR3 runs 16 residues. Germline values: CDR1 MNHEY, CDR2 SVGAGI. In nucleotides, the CDR3 is TGTGCCAGCAGTTACTCCGTGACAGGGGGGGTCTACGAGCAGTACTTC. As protein: CASSYSVTGGVYEQYF.

The gene calls are TRBV5-1 and TRBJ1-1; the D is unclear. V was clipped by 5 bases and J by 3 bases, with 5 bases between them. This CDR3 comprises 11 residues. CDR1 SGHRS and CDR2 YFSETQ come from the germline V gene. As DNA, the CDR3 is TGCGCCAGCAGTATAGACACTGAAGCTTTCTTT. Protein: CASSIDTEAFF.

V and J are TRBV25-1 and TRBJ2-1; D is perhaps TRBD1 or TRBD2 (5 bases each). The germline gives CDR1 MGHDK, CDR2 SYGVNS. V was cut by 4 bases and J by 3 bases, with 16 bases left in between. CDR3 size: 16 residues. The CDR3 reads CASSASGFRDYNEQFF. In DNA, the CDR3 is TGTGCCAGCAGTGCGTCAGGGTTTCGGGACTACAATGAGCAGTTCTTC. Supplemented by reference TRBV25-1 and TRBJ2-1, the full variable domain reads EADIYQTPRYLVIGTGKKITLECSQTMGHDKMYWYQQDPGMELHLIHYSYGVNSTEKGDLSSESTVSRIRTEHFPLTLESARPSHTSQYLCASSASGFRDYNEQFFGPGTRLTVL.

The sample holds a few counts of this clonotype. The chain combines TRBV7-9 with TRBJ2-3, with 9 bases identical to TRBD1. The CDR3 totals 15 residues. J gave up 3 bases and V 7 bases, and 8 bases lay outside the gene matches. CDR1 is SEHNR and CDR2 is FQNEAQ in the germline V gene (reference sequence). The CDR3 loop reads CASKAVGQGTDTQYF. CDR3 coding DNA: TGTGCCAGCAAGGCCGTTGGACAGGGGACAGATACGCAGTATTTT.

The chain has TRBV9 and TRBJ2-1; 8 nucleotides line up with TRBD1. Germline CDR1 is SGDLS and CDR2 is YYNGEE. V shed 2 bases, J shed 0 bases, and the junction held 4 bases outside the gene matches. CDR3 size: 16 residues. DNA of the CDR3: TGTGCCAGCAGCGTCGAGACAGGGGTCTCCTACAATGAGCAGTTCTTC. Translated: CASSVETGVSYNEQFF.

The chain has TRBV11-1 and TRBJ2-4; the match to TRBD1 covers 7 bases. The J call is in doubt because the DNA end fits TRBJ2-7 better. Germline CDR1 reads SGHAT; CDR2 reads FQDESV (reference sequence). The CDR3 runs 15 residues. The CDR3: CASSLSYQGAYEQYF. The CDR3 DNA reads TGTGCCAGCAGCTTGTCTTATCAGGGGGCCTACGAGCAGTACTTC.

This sequence joins TRBV29-1 and TRBJ2-7; TRBD2 matches at 13 bases. Matching the DNA end better, TRBJ2-5 makes the J call doubtful. CDR3 length: 13 residues. Germline V gives CDR1 SQVTM, CDR2 ANQGSEA. As DNA, the CDR3 is TGCAGTACTAGCGGGGGGGCGGGAGAGACCCAGTACTTC. Encoded protein: CSTSGGAGETQYF.

On this clonotype: A much larger clone differs by one base, so this may be a read error. This sequence joins TRBV27 and TRBJ2-5; no reliable D call. Germline V gene data show CDR1 as MNHEY and CDR2 as SMNVEV (reference sequence). The length of the CDR3 is 11 residues. V lost 6 bases and J 11 bases, leaving 13 bases between the germline ends. The CDR3, as DNA: TGTGCCAGCAGGAACACCTACGGGCAGTACTTC. Translated: CASRNTYGQYF.

This sequence joins TRBV9 and TRBJ2-1; 9 bases line up with TRBD2. Germline values: CDR1 SGDLS, CDR2 YYNGEE. V shed 4 bases, J shed 3 bases, and the junction held 14 bases outside the gene matches. The CDR3 spans 18 residues. The CDR3, as DNA: TGTGCCAGCAGCCTCCGGGGCGGGGGGGCTGGAGTCTACAATGAGCAGTTCTTC. Its translation is CASSLRGGGAGVYNEQFF. Drawing the rest from reference TRBV9 and TRBJ2-1, the complete variable domain is DSGVTQTPKHLITATGQRVTLRCSPRSGDLSVYWYQQSLDQGLQFLIQYYNGEERAKGNILERFSAQQFPDLHSELNLSSLELGDSALYFCASSLRGGGAGVYNEQFFGPGTRLTVL.

This sequence joins TRBV28 and TRBJ2-4; D assignment may be TRBD1 or TRBD2 (6 bases each). The assigned J gene may be wrong: the sequence end matches TRBJ2-7 better. The CDR3 has 12 amino acids. Germline V CDR1 and CDR2: MDHEN, SYDVKM. The CDR3 is CASDSRGDEQYF. In DNA, the CDR3 is TGTGCCAGCGACTCGAGGGGGGACGAGCAGTACTTC.

The chain carries TRBV7-9 and TRBJ2-1, with 7 bases identical to TRBD2. Germline CDR1 is SEHNR and CDR2 is FQNEAQ (reference sequence). The CDR3 sequence is 16 residues long. V lost 1 base and J lost 2; bases outside the gene matches: 5. CDR3: CASSLGSSGPYNEQFF. CDR3 bases: TGTGCCAGCAGCTTAGGGTCTAGCGGCCCCTACAATGAGCAGTTCTTC.

There are a few counts of this clonotype. This chain joins TRBV12-3 or TRBV12-4 and TRBJ2-1; TRBD1 might be the D (6 bases). V dropped 7 bases and J dropped 0 bases, with 13 bases sitting between them. The length of the CDR3 is 15 residues. The CDR3 nucleotides read TGTGCCAGCAATACGGGACAAAGCTCCTACAATGAGCAGTTCTTC. This gives the protein CASNTGQSSYNEQFF.

This clonotype was observed a handful of times. This sequence joins TRBV9 and TRBJ2-1; no clear D. Germline V CDR1 and CDR2: SGDLS, YYNGEE. Trimming pared 4 bases from V and 5 bases from J, leaving 4 bases between. This CDR3 spans 11 amino acids. The CDR3 region has the DNA TGTGCCAGCAGCCACAACAATGAGCAGTTCTTC. It specifies CASSHNNEQFF.

This chain joins TRBV28 and TRBJ2-3; D possibly corresponds to TRBD1 (6 bases). This CDR3 is 18 amino acids long. Germline CDR1 is MDHEN and CDR2 is SYDVKM. V lost 3 bases and J 1 base, leaving 20 bases between the germline ends. The CDR3 here is CASSFLDRTLIRTDTQYF. Here the CDR3 DNA reads TGTGCCAGCAGTTTTTTGGACAGAACCTTAATTCGCACAGATACGCAGTATTTT.

The genes are TRBV28 and TRBJ2-1; 12 bases are shared with TRBD1. The CDR3 extends over 16 amino acids. V was clipped by 2 bases and J by 2 bases; unmatched bases: 1. Germline-derived CDR1 and CDR2 are MDHEN and SYDVKM. This CDR3 reads CASSLGDRGPYNEQFF. The CDR3 DNA reads as TGTGCCAGCAGTTTAGGGGACAGGGGGCCCTACAATGAGCAGTTCTTC.

The sample holds a few counts of this clonotype. The genes are TRBV6-2 or TRBV6-3 and TRBJ2-1; 7 nucleotides agree with TRBD1. The end of the DNA is better explained by TRBJ2-7, so the J call may be wrong. From germline, CDR1 is MNHEY and CDR2 SVGEGT. This CDR3 comprises 13 residues. CDR3 sequence: CAITRDSYYEQYF. The CDR3 DNA reads as TGTGCCATAACTCGGGACAGCTACTACGAGCAGTACTTC.

V is TRBV6-5 and J is TRBJ2-5; D not certain. Germline V gives CDR1 MNHEY, CDR2 SVGAGI. Between the trimmed V and J ends, which lost 0 bases and 2 bases, there was a span of 10 bases. The CDR3 runs to 15 residues. As DNA, the CDR3 is TGTGCCAGCAGTTACTCGGCAGAGCATCAAGAGACCCAGTACTTC. Translated, it gives CASSYSAEHQETQYF.

The chain links TRBV2 to TRBJ1-4, with D perhaps TRBD1 (6 bases). V was pared by 11 bases and J by 0 bases, with 10 bases between. CDR1 SNHLY and CDR2 FYNNEI come from the germline V gene. This CDR3 comprises 13 residues. CDR3 region: CAAQGSTNEKLFF. Written as DNA, the CDR3 is TGTGCCGCGCAGGGGTCAACTAATGAAAAACTGTTTTTT. Filled out from reference TRBV2 and TRBJ1-4, the complete variable domain reads EPEVTQTPSHQVTQMGQEVILRCVPISNHLYFYWYRQILGQKVEFLVSFYNNEISEKSEIFDDQFSVERPDGSNFTLKIRSTKLEDSAMYFCAAQGSTNEKLFFGSGTQLSVL.

The V call is TRBV20-1, the J call TRBJ2-1; 11 bases are shared with TRBD2. The CDR3 has 15 amino acids. The germline gives CDR1 DFQATT, CDR2 SNEGSKA (reference sequence). V was pared by 0 bases and J by 9 bases, with 7 bases of the junction left unmatched. The CDR3 nucleotides read TGCAGTGCTAGAGATCTAGCGGGGGGCCTTGGTGAGCAGTTCTTC. Protein: CSARDLAGGLGEQFF.

The CDR3 region is CASSHPTSGVTSYNEQYF. In DNA, the CDR3 is TGTGCCAGCAGCCACCCGACTAGCGGGGTCACCTCCTACAATGAGCAGTACTTC. The chain couples TRBV7-2 to TRBJ2-1; 11 bases line up with TRBD2. Near its end, the DNA agrees better with TRBJ2-7, so the J call may be wrong. The CDR3 covers 18 residues. Germline-derived CDR1 and CDR2 are SGHTA and FQGNSA.

This clonotype was found once. The V call is TRBV5-6, the J call TRBJ2-1, with D possibly being TRBD1 or TRBD2 (6 bases each). V was shortened by 1 base and J by 6 bases, with 14 bases between the two germline ends. Germline loops: CDR1 SGHDT, CDR2 YYEEEE. The CDR3 extends over 15 amino acids. The CDR3 spells CASSLWGAVGNEQFF. CDR3 coding DNA: TGTGCCAGCAGCTTGTGGGGGGCGGTTGGCAATGAGCAGTTCTTC.

This sequence joins TRBV7-2 and TRBJ2-5, with a possible D match to TRBD1 (5 bases). The DNA end favors TRBJ2-4, so the J call may be wrong. The CDR3 loop spans 14 amino acids. Germline values: CDR1 SGHTA, CDR2 FQGNSA. Here the CDR3 DNA reads TGTGCCAGCAGCTTTCCAGGGCCTGGAGACATTCAGTACTTC. It codes for CASSFPGPGDIQYF.